This T cell receptor beta chain is drawn from a study of graft-versus-host responses after intestinal transplantation. The CDR3 totals 13 residues. The germline CDR1 and CDR2 sequences are MGHDK and SYGVNS. Trimming at V came to 4 bases and at J to 4 bases, leaving 3 bases not matched to a gene. The protocol was immunoSEQ multiplex PCR, while the TCRdb copy is restricted to in-frame clones and leaves out a portion. The table has 95,000 to 110,000 clones, 87% seen once. As to this clone: Its specificity is unknown.

The sequence derives from a human donor who received an intestinal transplant. V usage is TRBV25-1 and J usage is TRBJ2-5; 7 nucleotides agree with TRBD1. The sequencing used unstimulated CD4+ T cells sorted from spleen or lymph node cells, collected before intestinal transplant. Written as DNA, the CDR3 is TGTGCCAGCAGTGCACAGGGGAGAGAGACCCAGTACTTC. Translated, it gives CASSAQGRETQYF.